A selection of T cell receptor beta chains follows, all from one sample in a study of shared clonotypes between healthy human individuals. This table comes from immunoSEQ multiplex PCR, and its TCRdb copy is limited to in-frame clones, with some not included. This table holds about 1.5 million clones, 95% to 97% found once. Sequencing input: naive CD4+ T cells sorted from blood. The receptors stem from a man aged 25 to 40 in good health. The CDR3 runs from the conserved cysteine through the conserved F or W. Fields, in order: CDR3 length, V gene, clone size, J gene, D gene, CDR3 DNA, CDR3 protein. The D gene is left open where the match is weak. The size entry is marked missing in some rows and otherwise reads once, few, many or a size class.

cdr3_length: 14; v_call: TRBV4-3; clone_size: -; j_call: TRBJ2-1; d_call: -; cdr3_nt: TGCGCCAGCAGCCACTCACAGGGGGGGAATGAGCAGTTCTTC; cdr3_aa: CASSHSQGGNEQFF
cdr3_length: 15; v_call: TRBV18; clone_size: -; j_call: TRBJ2-1; d_call: TRBD2; cdr3_nt: TGTGCCAGCTCACCACTAGCGGGAGGCCGAGATGAGCAGTTCTTC; cdr3_aa: CASSPLAGGRDEQFF
cdr3_length: 16; v_call: TRBV29-1; clone_size: -; j_call: TRBJ2-5; d_call: TRBD2; cdr3_nt: TGCAGCGTTGGGCGATCGACTAGCGGGAGTGGAGAGACCCAGTACTTC; cdr3_aa: CSVGRSTSGSGETQYF
cdr3_length: 15; v_call: TRBV12-5; clone_size: -; j_call: TRBJ1-4; d_call: -; cdr3_nt: TGTGCTAACCATTCTCACCGGGCAACTAATGAAAAACTGTTTTTT; cdr3_aa: CANHSHRATNEKLFF
cdr3_length: 16; v_call: TRBV28; clone_size: -; j_call: TRBJ1-2; d_call: TRBD1; cdr3_nt: TGTGCCAGCAGTCACACATCGGGACAGGGGTTGGGTGGCTACACCTTC; cdr3_aa: CASSHTSGQGLGGYTF
cdr3_length: 14; v_call: TRBV5-8; clone_size: -; j_call: TRBJ2-2; d_call: TRBD2; cdr3_nt: TGTGCCAGCAATGGACTAGCGTACACCGGGGAGCTGTTTTTT; cdr3_aa: CASNGLAYTGELFF
cdr3_length: 15; v_call: TRBV6-5; clone_size: -; j_call: TRBJ2-2; d_call: -; cdr3_nt: TGTGCCAGCAGTTACACCCAGAGAGCCACCGGGGAGCTGTTTTTT; cdr3_aa: CASSYTQRATGELFF
cdr3_length: 15; v_call: TRBV18; clone_size: -; j_call: TRBJ2-1; d_call: TRBD2; cdr3_nt: TGTGCCAGCTCACCGCTAGCGGGAGCTGGTACTGAGCAGTTCTTC; cdr3_aa: CASSPLAGAGTEQFF
cdr3_length: 17; v_call: TRBV7-8; clone_size: -; j_call: TRBJ2-2; d_call: -; cdr3_nt: TGTGCCAGCAGCATCCCGGTTAGAGGGACAAACACCGGGGAGCTGTTTTTT; cdr3_aa: CASSIPVRGTNTGELFF
cdr3_length: 13; v_call: TRBV27; clone_size: -; j_call: TRBJ2-7; d_call: -; cdr3_nt: TGTGCCAGCAGTAGGCCGGGAGCGGTCGAGCAGTACTTC; cdr3_aa: CASSRPGAVEQYF
cdr3_length: 13; v_call: TRBV5-4; clone_size: -; j_call: TRBJ2-1; d_call: -; cdr3_nt: TGTGCCAGCAGCTTATACACCTACAATGAGCAGTTCTTC; cdr3_aa: CASSLYTYNEQFF
cdr3_length: 14; v_call: TRBV7-9; clone_size: -; j_call: TRBJ1-4; d_call: -; cdr3_nt: TGTGCCAGCAGCTTTGCAGCCCGAAATGAAAAACTGTTTTTT; cdr3_aa: CASSFAARNEKLFF
cdr3_length: 12; v_call: TRBV14; clone_size: -; j_call: TRBJ2-5; d_call: -; cdr3_nt: TGTGCCAGCAGCCAAGTTGGAGAGACCCAGTACTTC; cdr3_aa: CASSQVGETQYF
cdr3_length: 16; v_call: TRBV7-2; clone_size: -; j_call: TRBJ2-2; d_call: TRBD2; cdr3_nt: TGTGCCAGCAGCTTAAGGACTAGCGGCTTAACCGGGGAGCTGTTTTTT; cdr3_aa: CASSLRTSGLTGELFF
cdr3_length: 14; v_call: TRBV27; clone_size: -; j_call: TRBJ2-7; d_call: -; cdr3_nt: TGTGCCAGCAGGACGGTAATACAGGGCTACGAGCAGTACTTC; cdr3_aa: CASRTVIQGYEQYF
cdr3_length: 16; v_call: TRBV6-5; clone_size: -; j_call: TRBJ1-5; d_call: -; cdr3_nt: TGTGCCAGCAGTTACTCGACCGAGGGTTACAATCAGCCCCAGCATTTT; cdr3_aa: CASSYSTEGYNQPQHF
cdr3_length: 11; v_call: TRBV30; clone_size: -; j_call: TRBJ1-1; d_call: -; cdr3_nt: TGTGCCTGGGTAAGGGTCGCTGAAGCTTTCTTT; cdr3_aa: CAWVRVAEAFF
cdr3_length: 15; v_call: TRBV7-9; clone_size: -; j_call: TRBJ2-1; d_call: TRBD2; cdr3_nt: TGTGCCAGCAGCTTAGCTAGCGGGAATCTCAATGAGCAGTTCTTC; cdr3_aa: CASSLASGNLNEQFF
cdr3_length: 15; v_call: TRBV11-3; clone_size: -; j_call: TRBJ2-1; d_call: -; cdr3_nt: TGTGCCAGCAGCTTTGCAAGGGGCTCCTACAATGAGCAGTTCTTC; cdr3_aa: CASSFARGSYNEQFF
cdr3_length: 15; v_call: TRBV5-6; clone_size: -; j_call: TRBJ1-3; d_call: -; cdr3_nt: TGTGCCAGCAGCCAGGGACTTCACTCTGGAAACACCATATATTTT; cdr3_aa: CASSQGLHSGNTIYF
cdr3_length: 13; v_call: TRBV7-2; clone_size: -; j_call: TRBJ2-3; d_call: -; cdr3_nt: TGTGCCAGCAGTTCAGAGCAGCGGGATACGCAGTATTTT; cdr3_aa: CASSSEQRDTQYF
cdr3_length: 12; v_call: TRBV21-1; clone_size: -; j_call: TRBJ2-7; d_call: -; cdr3_nt: TGTGCCAGCAGCCTAAGGAGGGGTGAGCAGTACTTC; cdr3_aa: CASSLRRGEQYF
cdr3_length: 12; v_call: TRBV15; clone_size: few; j_call: TRBJ2-1; d_call: -; cdr3_nt: TGTGCCACCAGCAGAGATAGGTATGAGCAGTTCTTC; cdr3_aa: CATSRDRYEQFF
cdr3_length: 17; v_call: TRBV5-4; clone_size: -; j_call: TRBJ2-1; d_call: TRBD2; cdr3_nt: TGTGCCAGCAGCTTCGTTAGCGGGAGTCACTCCTACAATGAGCAGTTCTTC; cdr3_aa: CASSFVSGSHSYNEQFF
cdr3_length: 13; v_call: TRBV19; clone_size: -; j_call: TRBJ2-3; d_call: TRBD2; cdr3_nt: TGTGCCAGTAGTATATTGGCTAGCGGGAGGCAGTATTTT; cdr3_aa: CASSILASGRQYF
cdr3_length: 15; v_call: TRBV18; clone_size: once; j_call: TRBJ1-1; d_call: -; cdr3_nt: TGTGCCAGCTCACCCCTTCGGGCCACGAACACTGAAGCTTTCTTT; cdr3_aa: CASSPLRATNTEAFF
cdr3_length: 11; v_call: TRBV6-5; clone_size: -; j_call: TRBJ1-4; d_call: -; cdr3_nt: TGTGCCAGCAGCAATGCTGAAAAACTGTTTTTT; cdr3_aa: CASSNAEKLFF
cdr3_length: 14; v_call: TRBV29-1; clone_size: once; j_call: TRBJ2-1; d_call: TRBD2; cdr3_nt: TGCAGCGTTGAAGGTAGACTAGCGGGCAATGAGCAGTTCTTC; cdr3_aa: CSVEGRLAGNEQFF
cdr3_length: 16; v_call: TRBV9; clone_size: -; j_call: TRBJ2-7; d_call: TRBD2; cdr3_nt: TGTGCCAGCAGCACCGCCATAGGGGAGGGCTCCTACGAGCAGTACTTC; cdr3_aa: CASSTAIGEGSYEQYF
cdr3_length: 15; v_call: TRBV5-6; clone_size: -; j_call: TRBJ2-1; d_call: TRBD1; cdr3_nt: TGTGCCAGCAGCACCCGACAGGGGGGATACAATGAGCAGTTCTTC; cdr3_aa: CASSTRQGGYNEQFF
cdr3_length: 18; v_call: TRBV12-5; clone_size: -; j_call: TRBJ2-6; d_call: -; cdr3_nt: TGTGCTAGTGGTGGTCTGTGTGCAGGACAAAGTCGGGCCAACGTCCTGACTTTC; cdr3_aa: CASGGLCAGQSRANVLTF
cdr3_length: 15; v_call: TRBV11-2; clone_size: few; j_call: TRBJ1-5; d_call: TRBD1; cdr3_nt: TGTGCCAGCAGCGCAGGACAGGTGAGCAATCAGCCCCAGCATTTT; cdr3_aa: CASSAGQVSNQPQHF
cdr3_length: 12; v_call: TRBV2; clone_size: -; j_call: TRBJ2-7; d_call: -; cdr3_nt: TGTGCCAGCAGGGCAGTTCTCTACGAGCAGTACTTC; cdr3_aa: CASRAVLYEQYF
cdr3_length: 11; v_call: TRBV28; clone_size: -; j_call: TRBJ2-7; d_call: -; cdr3_nt: TGTGCCAGCAGTGCAAGAGGCGAGCAGTACTTC; cdr3_aa: CASSARGEQYF
cdr3_length: 11; v_call: TRBV19; clone_size: -; j_call: TRBJ1-5; d_call: -; cdr3_nt: TGTTCAGCGGGGAACCGGCAGCCCCAGCATTTT; cdr3_aa: CSAGNRQPQHF
cdr3_length: 13; v_call: TRBV28; clone_size: -; j_call: TRBJ2-5; d_call: TRBD2; cdr3_nt: TGTGCCAGCACCAAGTCGTTCGGGGGGTCCCAGTACTTC; cdr3_aa: CASTKSFGGSQYF
cdr3_length: 15; v_call: TRBV9; clone_size: -; j_call: TRBJ2-1; d_call: -; cdr3_nt: TGTGCCAGCAGCCCACGTCTAGACAGTGACAATGAGCAGTTCTTC; cdr3_aa: CASSPRLDSDNEQFF
cdr3_length: 12; v_call: TRBV29-1; clone_size: -; j_call: TRBJ2-3; d_call: -; cdr3_nt: TGCAGCGTTGATTCGGGGGCAGATACGCAGTATTTT; cdr3_aa: CSVDSGADTQYF
cdr3_length: 14; v_call: TRBV14; clone_size: -; j_call: TRBJ2-7; d_call: TRBD1; cdr3_nt: TGTGCCAGCAGCCCCCGGACAGGATTCTACGAGCAGTACTTC; cdr3_aa: CASSPRTGFYEQYF
cdr3_length: 14; v_call: TRBV5-1; clone_size: -; j_call: TRBJ2-7; d_call: TRBD1; cdr3_nt: TGCGCCAGCAGCTCCGGGGACAGAATCTACGAGCAGTACTTC; cdr3_aa: CASSSGDRIYEQYF
cdr3_length: 17; v_call: TRBV4-2; clone_size: -; j_call: TRBJ1-5; d_call: -; cdr3_nt: TGTGCCAGCAGTATCGACAGCCCGGGGCAAAGCAATCAGCCCCAGCATTTT; cdr3_aa: CASSIDSPGQSNQPQHF
cdr3_length: 15; v_call: TRBV28; clone_size: -; j_call: TRBJ2-5; d_call: -; cdr3_nt: TGTGCCAGCAGTGGCTCGAATAGCTGGAGAGAGACCCAGTACTTC; cdr3_aa: CASSGSNSWRETQYF
cdr3_length: 15; v_call: TRBV11-2; clone_size: -; j_call: TRBJ2-5; d_call: -; cdr3_nt: TGTGCCAGCAGCACCCCCGTTTTGGTCCAAGAGACCCAGTACTTC; cdr3_aa: CASSTPVLVQETQYF
cdr3_length: 20; v_call: TRBV7-8; clone_size: -; j_call: TRBJ2-1; d_call: -; cdr3_nt: TGTGCCAGCAGCCACGCCAAGGGCGTGGGGGAGAAAAGCTCCTACAATGAGCAGTTCTTC; cdr3_aa: CASSHAKGVGEKSSYNEQFF
cdr3_length: 12; v_call: TRBV6-1; clone_size: -; j_call: TRBJ2-1; d_call: -; cdr3_nt: TGTGCCAGCAGTGTTACAGGGTATGAGCAGTTCTTC; cdr3_aa: CASSVTGYEQFF
cdr3_length: 16; v_call: TRBV9; clone_size: -; j_call: TRBJ1-5; d_call: -; cdr3_nt: TGTGCCAGCAGCGCTAGTGGGGGGGCGATAGATCAGCCCCAGCATTTT; cdr3_aa: CASSASGGAIDQPQHF
cdr3_length: 14; v_call: TRBV2; clone_size: -; j_call: TRBJ1-4; d_call: TRBD1; cdr3_nt: TGTGCCAGCAGTGATGGACAGGGGAATGAAAAACTGTTTTTT; cdr3_aa: CASSDGQGNEKLFF
cdr3_length: 14; v_call: TRBV5-4; clone_size: -; j_call: TRBJ1-5; d_call: TRBD1; cdr3_nt: TGTGCCAGCAGCATCGACAGGGGGCAGGGGCCCCAGCATTTT; cdr3_aa: CASSIDRGQGPQHF
cdr3_length: 15; v_call: TRBV18; clone_size: -; j_call: TRBJ2-5; d_call: TRBD1; cdr3_nt: TGTGCCAGCTCACGAACCGGGACAGGGGTGGAGACCCAGTACTTC; cdr3_aa: CASSRTGTGVETQYF
cdr3_length: 16; v_call: TRBV19; clone_size: -; j_call: TRBJ1-4; d_call: -; cdr3_nt: TGTGCCAGTAGCAAAAAAGGGACGGCAGCTAATGAAAAACTGTTTTTT; cdr3_aa: CASSKKGTAANEKLFF
cdr3_length: 16; v_call: TRBV12-5; clone_size: -; j_call: TRBJ2-1; d_call: TRBD2; cdr3_nt: TGTGCTAGTGGTAACCCGGGACTAGCCGTCAACAATGAGCAGTTCTTC; cdr3_aa: CASGNPGLAVNNEQFF
cdr3_length: 14; v_call: TRBV9; clone_size: few; j_call: TRBJ1-3; d_call: -; cdr3_nt: TGTGCCAGCAGCGTAGCGGCAGGGGGAAACACCATATATTTT; cdr3_aa: CASSVAAGGNTIYF
cdr3_length: 14; v_call: TRBV14; clone_size: -; j_call: TRBJ1-1; d_call: TRBD1; cdr3_nt: TGTGCCAGCAGCCAACCGGGACAGGTGACTGAAGCTTTCTTT; cdr3_aa: CASSQPGQVTEAFF
cdr3_length: 15; v_call: TRBV11-3; clone_size: -; j_call: TRBJ1-1; d_call: -; cdr3_nt: TGTGCCAGTCGTTCCGGGACATCTATGAACACTGAAGCTTTCTTT; cdr3_aa: CASRSGTSMNTEAFF